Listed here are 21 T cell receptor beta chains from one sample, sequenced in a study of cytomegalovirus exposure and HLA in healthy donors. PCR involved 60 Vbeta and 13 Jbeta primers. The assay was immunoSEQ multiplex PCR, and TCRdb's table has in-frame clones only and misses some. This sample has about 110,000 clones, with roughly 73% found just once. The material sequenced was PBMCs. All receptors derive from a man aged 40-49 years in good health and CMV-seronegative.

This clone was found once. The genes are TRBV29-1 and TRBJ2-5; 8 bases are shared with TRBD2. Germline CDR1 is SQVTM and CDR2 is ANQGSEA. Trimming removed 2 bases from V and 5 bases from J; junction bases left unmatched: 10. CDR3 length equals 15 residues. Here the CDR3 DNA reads TGCAGCGTTGAAAGGCGGGGGGAATTTAGCGAGACCCAGTACTTC. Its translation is CSVERRGEFSETQYF. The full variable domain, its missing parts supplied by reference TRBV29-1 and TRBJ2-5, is SAVISQKPSRDICQRGTSLTIQCQVDSQVTMMFWYRQQPGQSLTLIATANQGSEATYESGFVIDKFPISRPNLTFSTLTVSNMSPEDSSIYLCSVERRGEFSETQYFGPGTRLLVL.

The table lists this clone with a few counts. The CDR3 sequence is CASSRLTSGLQETQYF. Written as DNA, the CDR3 is TGTGCCAGCAGCCGACTTACTAGCGGACTGCAAGAGACCCAGTACTTC. The J gene is TRBJ2-5, the V gene TRBV11-2; 8 positions match TRBD2. The germline V gene has CDR1 SGHAT and CDR2 FQNNGV. Trimming at V came to 5 bases and at J to 2 bases, leaving 10 bases not matched to a gene. This CDR3 region has 16 residues.

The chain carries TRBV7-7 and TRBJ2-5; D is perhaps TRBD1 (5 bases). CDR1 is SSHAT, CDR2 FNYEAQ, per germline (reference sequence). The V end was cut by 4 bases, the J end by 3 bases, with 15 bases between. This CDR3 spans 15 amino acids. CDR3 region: CASSSQGLREETQYF. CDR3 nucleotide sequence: TGTGCCAGCAGCTCCCAGGGATTGCGTGAAGAGACCCAGTACTTC.

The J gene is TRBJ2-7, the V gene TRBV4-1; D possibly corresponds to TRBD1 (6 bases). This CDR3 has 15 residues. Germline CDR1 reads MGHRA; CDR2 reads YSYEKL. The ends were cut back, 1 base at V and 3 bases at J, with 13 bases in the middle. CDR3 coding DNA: TGCGCCAGCAGCCAAGGCAAAGGGGGTGACTACGAGCAGTACTTC. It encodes CASSQGKGGDYEQYF.

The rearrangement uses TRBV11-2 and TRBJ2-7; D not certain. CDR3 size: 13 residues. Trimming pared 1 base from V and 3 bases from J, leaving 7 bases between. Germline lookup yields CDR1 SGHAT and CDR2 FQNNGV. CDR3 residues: CASSLVHHYEQYF. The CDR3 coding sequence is TGTGCCAGCAGCTTAGTACACCACTACGAGCAGTACTTC.

The CDR3 loop is CASSLESFQETQYF. In nucleotides, the CDR3 is TGTGCCAGCAGCTTAGAATCTTTTCAAGAGACCCAGTACTTC. The V call is TRBV7-9, the J call TRBJ2-5; no definite D call. Trimming left V 1 base short and J 2 bases short, with 8 bases between. Germline V gives CDR1 SEHNR, CDR2 FQNEAQ (reference sequence). The CDR3 covers 14 residues.

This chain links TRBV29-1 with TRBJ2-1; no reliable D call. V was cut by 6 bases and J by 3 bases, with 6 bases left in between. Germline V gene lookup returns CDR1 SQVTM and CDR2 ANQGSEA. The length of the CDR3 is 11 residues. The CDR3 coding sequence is TGCAGCGTCTCCCTCTACAATGAGCAGTTCTTC. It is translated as CSVSLYNEQFF.

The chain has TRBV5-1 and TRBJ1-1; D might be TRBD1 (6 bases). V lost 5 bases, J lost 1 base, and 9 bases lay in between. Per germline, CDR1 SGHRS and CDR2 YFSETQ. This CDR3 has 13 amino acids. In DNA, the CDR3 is TGCGCCAGCAGAGTACAGGGGAACACTGAAGCTTTCTTT. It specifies CASRVQGNTEAFF.

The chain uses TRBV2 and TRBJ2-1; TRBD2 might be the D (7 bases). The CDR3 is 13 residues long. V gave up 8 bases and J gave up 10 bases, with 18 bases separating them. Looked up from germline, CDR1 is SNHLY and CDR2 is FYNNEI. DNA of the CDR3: TGTGCCAGCCGGGGGGCCCAGGTACAGGAGCAGTTCTTC. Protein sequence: CASRGAQVQEQFF.

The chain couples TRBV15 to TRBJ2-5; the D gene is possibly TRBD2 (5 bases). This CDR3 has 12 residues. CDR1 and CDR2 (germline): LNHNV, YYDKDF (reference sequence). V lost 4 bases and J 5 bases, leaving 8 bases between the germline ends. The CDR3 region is CATSIATETQYF. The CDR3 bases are TGTGCCACCAGCATAGCGACCGAGACCCAGTACTTC. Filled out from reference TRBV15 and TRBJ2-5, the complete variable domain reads DAMVIQNPRYQVTQFGKPVTLSCSQTLNHNVMYWYQQKSSQAPKLLFHYYDKDFNNEADTPDNFQSRRPNTSFCFLDIRSPGLGDTAMYLCATSIATETQYFGPGTRLLVL.

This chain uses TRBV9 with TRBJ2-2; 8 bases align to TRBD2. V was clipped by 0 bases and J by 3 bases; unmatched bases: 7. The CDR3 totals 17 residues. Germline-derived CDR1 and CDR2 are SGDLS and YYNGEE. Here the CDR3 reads CASSVEVAGGYTGELFF. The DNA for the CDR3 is TGTGCCAGCAGCGTAGAGGTTGCGGGGGGCTACACCGGGGAGCTGTTTTTT.

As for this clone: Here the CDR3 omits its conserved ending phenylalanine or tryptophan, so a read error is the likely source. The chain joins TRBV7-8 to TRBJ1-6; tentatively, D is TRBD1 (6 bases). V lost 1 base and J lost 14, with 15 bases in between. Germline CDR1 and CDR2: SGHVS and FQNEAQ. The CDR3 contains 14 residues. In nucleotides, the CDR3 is TGTGCCAGCAGCTTAGTACAGGGCGTAAGGGCCCTCCACTCT. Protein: CASSLVQGVRALHS.

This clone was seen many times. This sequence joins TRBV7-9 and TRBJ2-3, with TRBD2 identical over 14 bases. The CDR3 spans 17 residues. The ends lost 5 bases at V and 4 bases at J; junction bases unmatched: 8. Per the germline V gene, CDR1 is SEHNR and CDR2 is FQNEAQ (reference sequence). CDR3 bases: TGTGCCAGCAGCCCTCAGACTAGCGGGGGGGCGGCAGATACGCAGTATTTT. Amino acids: CASSPQTSGGAADTQYF. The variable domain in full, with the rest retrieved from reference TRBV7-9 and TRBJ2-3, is DTGVSQNPRHKITKRGQNVTFRCDPISEHNRLYWYRQTLGQGPEFLTYFQNEAQLEKSRLLSDRFSAERPKGSFSTLEIQRTEQGDSAMYLCASSPQTSGGAADTQYFGPGTRLTVL.

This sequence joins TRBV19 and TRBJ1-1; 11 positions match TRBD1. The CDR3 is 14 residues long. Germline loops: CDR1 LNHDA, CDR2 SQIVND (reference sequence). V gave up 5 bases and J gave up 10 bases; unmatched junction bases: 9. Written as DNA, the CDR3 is TGTGCCAGTAGTGGGACAGGGGGGTTAGTATCAGCTTTCTTT. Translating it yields CASSGTGGLVSAFF.

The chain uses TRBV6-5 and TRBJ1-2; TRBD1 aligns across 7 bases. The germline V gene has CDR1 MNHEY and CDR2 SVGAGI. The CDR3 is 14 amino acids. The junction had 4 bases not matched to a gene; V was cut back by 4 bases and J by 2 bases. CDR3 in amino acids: CASSLQGMNYGYTF. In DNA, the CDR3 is TGTGCCAGCAGTTTACAGGGGATGAACTATGGCTACACCTTC.

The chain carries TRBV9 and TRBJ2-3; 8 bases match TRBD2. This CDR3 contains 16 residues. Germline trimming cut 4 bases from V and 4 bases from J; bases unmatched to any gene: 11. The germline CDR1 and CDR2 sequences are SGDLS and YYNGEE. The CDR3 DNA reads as TGTGCCAGCAGCACCGCCGGGGGGGCAGCGTCAGATACGCAGTATTTT. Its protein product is CASSTAGGAASDTQYF.

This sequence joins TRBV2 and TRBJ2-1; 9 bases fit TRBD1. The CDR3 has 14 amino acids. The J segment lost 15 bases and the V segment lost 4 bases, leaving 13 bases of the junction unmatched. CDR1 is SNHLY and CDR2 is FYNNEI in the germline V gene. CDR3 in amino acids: CASSARQGGIRRFF. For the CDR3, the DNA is TGTGCCAGCAGTGCTAGACAGGGGGGTATTCGTCGGTTCTTC. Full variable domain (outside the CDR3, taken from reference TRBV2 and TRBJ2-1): EPEVTQTPSHQVTQMGQEVILRCVPISNHLYFYWYRQILGQKVEFLVSFYNNEISEKSEIFDDQFSVERPDGSNFTLKIRSTKLEDSAMYFCASSARQGGIRRFFGPGTRLTVL.

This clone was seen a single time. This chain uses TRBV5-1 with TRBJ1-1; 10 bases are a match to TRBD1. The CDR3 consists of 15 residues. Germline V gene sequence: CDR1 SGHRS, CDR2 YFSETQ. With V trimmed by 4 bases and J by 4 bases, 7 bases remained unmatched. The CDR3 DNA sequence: TGCGCCAGCAGCCTAGACAGGGGGCATAGCACTGAAGCTTTCTTT. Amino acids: CASSLDRGHSTEAFF.

CDR3 in amino acids: CSVEAQGNTEAFF. The CDR3 bases are TGCAGCGTTGAAGCACAGGGTAACACTGAAGCTTTCTTT. The J gene is TRBJ1-1, the V gene TRBV29-1, with D tentatively TRBD1 (6 bases). The CDR3 has 13 residues. V was cut by 1 base and J by 2 bases, with 8 bases left in between. Germline V gives CDR1 SQVTM, CDR2 ANQGSEA. The full variable domain, with the rest looked up from reference TRBV29-1 and TRBJ1-1, is SAVISQKPSRDICQRGTSLTIQCQVDSQVTMMFWYRQQPGQSLTLIATANQGSEATYESGFVIDKFPISRPNLTFSTLTVSNMSPEDSSIYLCSVEAQGNTEAFFGQGTRLTVV.

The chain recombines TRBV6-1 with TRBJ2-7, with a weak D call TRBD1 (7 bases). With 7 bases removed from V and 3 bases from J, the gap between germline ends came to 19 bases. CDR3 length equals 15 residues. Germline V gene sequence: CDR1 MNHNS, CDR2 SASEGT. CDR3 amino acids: CASITRDSQGYEQYF. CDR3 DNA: TGTGCCAGCATTACGCGGGACAGTCAAGGCTACGAGCAGTACTTC.

The CDR3 DNA reads TGTGCCAGTAGTCCGAACAGGGGAACTAATGAAAAACTGTTTTTT. Translated, it gives CASSPNRGTNEKLFF. The chain couples TRBV19 to TRBJ1-4, with 7 bases that match TRBD1. The CDR3 consists of 15 residues. The ends lost 5 bases at V and 1 base at J; junction bases unmatched: 4. Germline CDR1 is LNHDA and CDR2 is SQIVND (reference sequence).